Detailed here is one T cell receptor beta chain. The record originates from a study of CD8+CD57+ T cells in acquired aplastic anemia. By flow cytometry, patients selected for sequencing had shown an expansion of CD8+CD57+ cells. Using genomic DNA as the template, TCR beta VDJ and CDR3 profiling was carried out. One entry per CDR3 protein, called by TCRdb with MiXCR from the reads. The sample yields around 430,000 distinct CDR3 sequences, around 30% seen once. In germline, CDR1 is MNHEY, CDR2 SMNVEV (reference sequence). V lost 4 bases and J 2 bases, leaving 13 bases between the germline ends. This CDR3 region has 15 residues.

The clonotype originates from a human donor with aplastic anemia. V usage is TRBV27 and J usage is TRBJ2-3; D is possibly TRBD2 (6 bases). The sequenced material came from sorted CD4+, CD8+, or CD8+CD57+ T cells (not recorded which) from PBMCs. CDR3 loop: CASSSVGLNTDTQYF. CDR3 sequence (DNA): TGTGCCAGCAGTTCCGTCGGACTAAACACAGATACGCAGTATTTT.